The TCR beta chain described here comes from a study of blood T cell repertoires in COVID-19. The wider study: The United States, Italy and Spain supplied acute and convalescent COVID-19 samples.

Assay used: immunoSEQ multiplex PCR; TCRdb lists only in-frame clones, some missing. Of about 280,000 clones in the sample, 80% to 90% were seen once. The receptor comes from a woman in her seventies with COVID-19, enrolled during active disease. Sequences were obtained from peripheral blood.

CDR3 bases: TGTGCCAGCATTGCGGGGGCCTACTCCTACAATGAGCAGTTCTTC. Its protein is CASIAGAYSYNEQFF. V is TRBV6-5 and J is TRBJ2-1, with a tentative D call TRBD2 (7 bases). Germline lookup yields CDR1 MNHEY and CDR2 SVGAGI. This CDR3 contains 15 residues. V lost 7 bases to trimming and J lost 0 bases, with 13 bases between them.